Here is one T cell receptor beta chain with its context. Its antigen is not known. This sample is part of a study of Ad26.COV2.S vaccination and SARS-CoV-2 variants. TCRdb's copy holds only in-frame clones and misses some; the assay was immunoSEQ multiplex PCR. This table holds approximately 340,000 clones, approximately 90% found once. This CDR3 has 19 residues. CDR1 is SNHLY, CDR2 FYNNEI, per germline. V lost 2 bases, J lost 7 bases, and 27 bases lay in between. General study results and limits: Analyses of TCR breadth and depth may have underestimated total T cell responses.

The source was peripheral blood, collected after recovery from COVID-19. The chain links TRBV2 to TRBJ1-5; the D gene is possibly TRBD1 (5 bases). The receptor was derived from a human donor who had recovered from COVID-19. The CDR3 bases are TGTGCCAGCAGTGAACGGTGGGTTAGGGACCCCAACCCGTGGCAGCCCCAGCATTTT. Protein sequence: CASSERWVRDPNPWQPQHF.